The 24 T cell receptor beta chains below were found in one sample sequenced in a study of cytomegalovirus exposure and HLA in healthy donors. The primer mix had 60 Vbeta and 13 Jbeta primers. Method: immunoSEQ multiplex PCR; TCRdb's copy keeps in-frame clones and lacks some. The sample lists 110,000 or so clones; around 77% were seen once. The sequenced material came from PBMCs. The receptors originated from a woman younger than 45 in good health and CMV-seropositive.

This chain uses TRBV6-4 with TRBJ1-1, with TRBD1 matching over 7 bases. The CDR3 covers 14 residues. Germline CDR1 reads MRHNA; CDR2 reads SNTAGT. J lost 4 bases, V lost 2 bases, and 4 bases had no gene match. CDR3 region: CASSDTGESTEAFF. CDR3 sequence (DNA): TGTGCCAGCAGTGACACAGGGGAGAGCACTGAAGCTTTCTTT.

This clone turned up a few times. A read error may produce the germline difference seen at one junction end. This chain connects TRBV6-1 to TRBJ1-3, with D perhaps matching TRBD1 (5 bases). Germline V gene lookup returns CDR1 MNHNS and CDR2 SASEGT. The CDR3 runs to 9 residues. CDR3 bases: TGCAGGGTTGGAAACACCATATATTTT. Translated, it gives CRVGNTIYF.

The J gene is TRBJ2-7, the V gene TRBV11-3; 13 nucleotides match TRBD2. The germline gives CDR1 SGHNT, CDR2 YENEEA. The CDR3 loop spans 18 amino acids. The V segment lost 1 base and the J segment 4 bases; nucleotides outside the gene matches: 10. The CDR3: CASSLVGGLAGEAYEQYF. CDR3 DNA: TGTGCCAGCAGCTTAGTCGGTGGACTAGCGGGAGAGGCTTACGAGCAGTACTTC.

This clone was seen a handful of times. V gene TRBV4-1 combines with J gene TRBJ2-3, with TRBD2 identical over 7 bases. V was pared by 0 bases and J by 6 bases, with 15 bases of the junction left unmatched. Germline assignment: CDR1 MGHRA and CDR2 YSYEKL. This CDR3 spans 18 amino acids. CDR3 DNA sequence: TGCGCCAGCAGCCAAGAGGGGTGGGGGGGGACGACCCCCGATACGCAGTATTTT. The encoded protein is CASSQEGWGGTTPDTQYF.

The rearrangement joins TRBV6-1 to TRBJ1-2, with 7 nucleotides matching TRBD1. The CDR3 sequence is 16 residues long. Germline V lookup: CDR1 MNHNS, CDR2 SASEGT. The J segment lost 1 base and the V segment lost 4 bases, leaving 9 bases of the junction unmatched. Here the CDR3 reads CASSATTGKINYGYTF. The DNA for the CDR3 is TGTGCCAGCAGTGCGACGACAGGGAAGATTAACTATGGCTACACCTTC.

J is TRBJ1-2 and V is TRBV6-5, with TRBD1 identical over 10 bases. In germline, CDR1 is MNHEY, CDR2 SVGAGI. The CDR3 spans 15 residues. V trimming: 4 bases; J trimming: 2 bases; junction bases outside the gene matches: 4. The CDR3 nucleotides read TGTGCCAGCAGTTCACCGGGACAGGGGAACTATGGCTACACCTTC. Protein sequence: CASSSPGQGNYGYTF.

V and J are TRBV27 and TRBJ1-4; tentatively, D is TRBD1 (6 bases). Looked up from germline, CDR1 is MNHEY and CDR2 is SMNVEV (reference sequence). This CDR3 contains 16 residues. V was clipped by 6 bases and J by 1 base, with 15 bases between them. The CDR3 region is CASRPTGTGTNEKLFF. For the CDR3, the DNA is TGTGCCAGCAGACCGACAGGAACCGGAACTAATGAAAAACTGTTTTTT.

The chain joins TRBV4-1 to TRBJ1-2, with TRBD1 matching over 7 bases. CDR1 and CDR2 from the germline V gene are MGHRA and YSYEKL. The CDR3 is made up of 15 amino acids. Trimming at V came to 0 bases and at J to 2 bases, leaving 3 bases not matched to a gene. CDR3 protein: CASSQDDRANYGYTF. For the CDR3, the DNA is TGCGCCAGCAGCCAAGATGACAGGGCCAACTATGGCTACACCTTC.

The V and J genes are TRBV19 and TRBJ2-7; the match to TRBD1 covers 7 bases. V was clipped by 5 bases and J by 2 bases; unmatched bases: 9. The germline V gene has CDR1 LNHDA and CDR2 SQIVND (reference sequence). The CDR3 consists of 15 residues. CDR3 sequence: CASSFMAGTAYEQYF. In DNA form, the CDR3 reads TGTGCCAGTAGTTTTATGGCCGGGACAGCCTACGAGCAGTACTTC.

V usage is TRBV6-1 and J usage is TRBJ1-1; D is unclear. The CDR3 loop spans 13 amino acids. Between the trimmed V and J ends, which lost 6 bases and 0 bases, there was a span of 8 bases. Germline V CDR1 and CDR2: MNHNS, SASEGT. CDR3 coding DNA: TGTGCCAGCAGGAGGGATCTGAACACTGAAGCTTTCTTT. Amino acids: CASRRDLNTEAFF.

The V gene is TRBV19, the J gene TRBJ2-5; possible D gene TRBD1, 6 bases. This CDR3 has 14 residues. Germline loops: CDR1 LNHDA, CDR2 SQIVND (reference sequence). Between the trimmed V and J ends, which lost 5 bases and 2 bases, there was a span of 12 bases. CDR3 nucleotides: TGTGCCAGTAGTGGCCAGGGGTGGCAAGAGACCCAGTACTTC. It specifies CASSGQGWQETQYF.

The CDR3, as DNA: TGTGCCAGCAGAGTCCGGGACAGTCCCACCGGGGAGCTGTTTTTT. This gives the protein CASRVRDSPTGELFF. This chain connects TRBV5-4 to TRBJ2-2; 7 nucleotides match TRBD1. CDR1 is SGHNT and CDR2 is YYREEE in the germline V gene (reference sequence). V lost 5 bases to trimming and J lost 4 bases; unmatched junction nucleotides: 8. The CDR3 contains 15 residues.

This clone came up once. The J gene is TRBJ2-2, the V gene TRBV11-2, with D possibly TRBD1 on 5 matching bases. The CDR3 runs 15 residues. Per germline, CDR1 SGHAT and CDR2 FQNNGV. V lost 2 bases, J lost 4 bases, and 11 bases lay in between. The chain's CDR3 is CASSLRGESTGELFF. DNA for the CDR3: TGTGCCAGCAGCTTAAGGGGTGAGAGCACCGGGGAGCTGTTTTTT.

The rearrangement links TRBV11-3 to TRBJ2-1; weak D call: TRBD2 (6 bases). This CDR3 has 15 residues. The germline V gene encodes CDR1 SGHNT and CDR2 YENEEA. V was shortened by 2 bases and J by 4 bases, with 12 bases between the two germline ends. CDR3 nucleotide sequence: TGTGCCAGCAGCTTATCCGGGACTCAATACAATGAGCAGTTCTTC. It codes for CASSLSGTQYNEQFF.

This clone has only one observation. The J gene is TRBJ2-1, the V gene TRBV7-9; 15 bases agree with TRBD2. Germline CDR1 is SEHNR and CDR2 is FQNEAQ (reference sequence). This CDR3 has 16 amino acids. Germline trimming cut 4 bases from V and 7 bases from J; bases unmatched to any gene: 5. The CDR3 coding sequence is TGTGCCAGCAGCTACCGGACTAGCGGGAGGGAGAATGAGCAGTTCTTC. Translated: CASSYRTSGRENEQFF.

The chain combines TRBV19 with TRBJ1-1; D is undetermined. CDR1 and CDR2 (germline): LNHDA, SQIVND (reference sequence). V shed 3 bases and J shed 1 base, with 6 bases lying between them. CDR3 length: 13 residues. Written as DNA, the CDR3 is TGTGCCAGTAGTATTGAGGGGAACACTGAAGCTTTCTTT. Its translation is CASSIEGNTEAFF.

Worth noting for this clone: Within the sample, other DNA sequences also encode this same CDR3. The chain uses TRBV2 and TRBJ2-7; a possible D gene is TRBD2 (5 bases). CDR1 is SNHLY, CDR2 FYNNEI, per germline. The CDR3 sequence is 13 residues long. The CDR3 DNA follows: TGTTCTAGCAAGGAGGAGACGGCCTACGAGCAGTACTTC. It encodes CSSKEETAYEQYF.

V usage is TRBV5-3 and J usage is TRBJ1-2; TRBD1 might be the D (6 bases). TRBV5-3 counts as an open reading frame of uncertain function. With 2 bases removed from V and 7 bases from J, the gap between germline ends came to 24 bases. CDR3 length: 17 amino acids. The CDR3 region has the DNA TGTGCCAGAAGCTTCCCCCTTTCTAGGTGGGGGGGCATTGGCTACACCTTC. This encodes CARSFPLSRWGGIGYTF.

The sample holds a few counts of this clone. The chain couples TRBV7-2 to TRBJ2-5; a possible D gene is TRBD1 (5 bases). V lost 5 bases to trimming and J lost 4 bases, with 14 bases between them. The CDR3 extends over 14 amino acids. Looked up from germline, CDR1 is SGHTA and CDR2 is FQGNSA. CDR3 in amino acids: CASSRPIRGETQYF. The DNA for the CDR3 is TGTGCCAGCAGCCGTCCCATTAGGGGAGAGACCCAGTACTTC.

The J gene is TRBJ2-5, the V gene TRBV11-3; 8 positions match TRBD2. This CDR3 is built from 15 residues. CDR1 is SGHNT and CDR2 is YENEEA in the germline V gene. Trimming removed 3 bases from V and 3 bases from J; junction bases left unmatched: 6. The DNA for the CDR3 is TGTGCCAGCAGCTTTCAGGGTAGCGGGGAAGAGACCCAGTACTTC. This sequence encodes CASSFQGSGEETQYF.

This clone was counted a few times. This rearrangement joins TRBV5-8 to TRBJ1-5, with D hard to call. Trimming took off 4 bases at V and 5 bases at J, with 10 bases between the two ends. The V gene's germline CDR1 is SGHTS and CDR2 YDEGEE. The CDR3 has 13 residues. The CDR3: CASSLARDQPQHF. Written as DNA, the CDR3 is TGTGCCAGCAGCCTCGCGAGGGATCAGCCCCAGCATTTT.

The V call is TRBV11-1, the J call TRBJ1-1, with a tentative D call TRBD1 (5 bases). CDR3 length: 15 residues. Per the germline V gene, CDR1 is SGHAT and CDR2 is FQDESV (reference sequence). V was pared by 3 bases and J by 1 base, with 12 bases between. CDR3 DNA: TGTGCCAGCAGCTTCCTGACAGCCGCGAACACTGAAGCTTTCTTT. As protein: CASSFLTAANTEAFF. The entire variable domain, with the rest obtained from reference TRBV11-1 and TRBJ1-1, is as follows: EAEVAQSPRYKITEKSQAVAFWCDPISGHATLYWYRQILGQGPELLVQFQDESVVDDSQLPKDRFSAERLKGVDSTLKIQPAELGDSAMYLCASSFLTAANTEAFFGQGTRLTVV.

V gene TRBV27 combines with J gene TRBJ2-2; 9 positions match TRBD2. CDR1 and CDR2 (germline): MNHEY, SMNVEV (reference sequence). Unmatched junction bases numbered 12, after V lost 2 bases and J lost 5 bases. The CDR3 runs to 18 residues. This CDR3 reads CASSLGGSGGRETGELFF. CDR3 DNA: TGTGCCAGCAGTTTAGGTGGTAGCGGGGGCCGCGAAACCGGGGAGCTGTTTTTT.

For this clone: Germline and junction disagree at one end, which may indicate a read error. The CDR3, as DNA: TGTGCCAGCAGCCTAACCGGGACTAGCACAGATACGCAGTATTTT. This encodes CASSLTGTSTDTQYF. This chain connects TRBV7-3 to TRBJ2-3; the D gene is possibly TRBD2 (6 bases). The length of the CDR3 is 15 residues. Per the germline V gene, CDR1 is SGHTA and CDR2 is FQGTGA.